The clone carrying this T cell receptor (beta chain) showed up just a few times. Its antigen is unknown. These data belong to a study of cytomegalovirus exposure and HLA in healthy donors. V was pared by 2 bases and J by 6 bases, with 3 bases of the junction left unmatched. This CDR3 is 14 amino acids long. From germline, CDR1 is WNHNN and CDR2 SYGVQD (reference sequence). Overall study results and limits: Earlier analysis looked at TCR beta V segments, and most were productive about 87% or about 30% of the time. Later analysis suggested most CMV-associated TCR beta chains were HLA-restricted.

This PCR relied on a set of 60 Vbeta primers and 13 Jbeta primers. Data came from immunoSEQ multiplex PCR; TCRdb stores just in-frame clones and leaves some out. The table shows approximately 110,000 clones, with 70% to 80% occurring only once. The gene calls are TRBV10-1 and TRBJ2-1; 8 bases map to TRBD1. The source is a man aged 35 to 55 in good health and CMV-seronegative. The sequenced sample consisted of PBMCs. CDR3 loop: CASSEGDRINEQFF. The CDR3 DNA is TGCGCCAGCAGTGAGGGGGACAGGATCAATGAGCAGTTCTTC.